This T cell receptor (beta chain) derives from a study of tumor-infiltrating lymphocytes in localized non-small cell lung cancer. Findings and caveats of the study: Only some patients had TCR sequencing, depending on available tissue. Higher tumor T cell infiltration than in uninvolved lung was supported by TCRbeta sequencing. IM1 and IM2 tumors showed no difference in T-cell fraction.

Profiled with immunoSEQ multiplex PCR; TCRdb holds only in-frame clones, not every one. This sample has 15,000 to 20,000 clones, with roughly 76% found just once. This clone appeared once. What it binds is not known. In germline, CDR1 is SEHNR, CDR2 FQNEAQ (reference sequence). CDR3 length: 15 amino acids. This receptor was taken from a human donor with non-small cell lung cancer. The V call is TRBV7-9, the J call TRBJ2-5; 8 nucleotides align to TRBD1. The J call could be wrong; TRBJ2-7 is a better fit for the DNA end. The sequenced material came from lung tumor tissue. The CDR3 reads CASSDTGQGSYEQYF. The CDR3 bases are TGTGCCAGCAGCGATACCGGACAGGGCTCCTACGAGCAGTACTTC.